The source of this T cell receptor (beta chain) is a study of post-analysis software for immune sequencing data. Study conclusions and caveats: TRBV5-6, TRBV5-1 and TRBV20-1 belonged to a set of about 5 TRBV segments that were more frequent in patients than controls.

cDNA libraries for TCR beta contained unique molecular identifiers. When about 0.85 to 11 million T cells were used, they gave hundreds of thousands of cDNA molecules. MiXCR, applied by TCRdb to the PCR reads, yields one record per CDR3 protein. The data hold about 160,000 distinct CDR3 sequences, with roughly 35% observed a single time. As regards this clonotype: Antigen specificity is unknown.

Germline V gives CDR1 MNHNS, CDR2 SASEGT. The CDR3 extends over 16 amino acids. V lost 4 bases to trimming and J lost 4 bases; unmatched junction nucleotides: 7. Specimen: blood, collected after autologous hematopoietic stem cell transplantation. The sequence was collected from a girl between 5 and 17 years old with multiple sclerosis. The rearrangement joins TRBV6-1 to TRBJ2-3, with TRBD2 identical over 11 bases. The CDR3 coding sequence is TGTGCCAGCAGTGGCCCGACTAGCGGGACATCAGATACGCAGTATTTT. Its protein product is CASSGPTSGTSDTQYF.